The source of this T cell receptor beta chain is a study of blood T cell repertoires in COVID-19. At the level of the study: Both acute and convalescent COVID-19 samples were obtained from the United States, Italy and Spain.

Comment on this clone: A junction end diverges from the germline sequence, so it may reflect a read error.

Sequencing was performed with immunoSEQ multiplex PCR; in TCRdb, only in-frame clones are kept and a portion is missing. The sample has 150,000 to 200,000 clones; roughly 86% are singletons. The CDR3 spans 11 residues. Germline V CDR1 and CDR2: DFQATT, SNEGSKA (reference sequence). The clonotype was recovered from a man between 70 and 80 years old with acute or convalescent COVID-19. J is TRBJ2-5 and V is TRBV20-1; 9 bases fit TRBD2. The specimen sequenced was peripheral blood. CDR3 sequence (DNA): TGCAGGGCTAGCGGGGAAGGGACCCAGTACTTC. Its translation is CRASGEGTQYF.